These 24 T cell receptor beta chains were all obtained from the same sample, sequenced in a study of blood T cell repertoires in COVID-19. Repertoires were generated with immunoSEQ multiplex PCR, while TCRdb's copy carries only in-frame clones and drops some. The table shows tens of thousands of clones, with about nine tenths occurring only once. Sample: peripheral blood. The receptors derive from a man between 60 and 75 years old with COVID-19, enrolled during active disease.

This chain links TRBV11-2 with TRBJ2-5, with D hard to call. Germline V gives CDR1 SGHAT, CDR2 FQNNGV. Trimming cost V 6 bases and J 8 bases, with 13 bases left between them. The CDR3 contains 12 residues. The CDR3 region is CASSRIESTQYF. CDR3 DNA: TGTGCCAGCAGTCGAATCGAGTCAACCCAGTACTTC.

The V and J genes are TRBV2 and TRBJ2-5; TRBD2 matches 9 bases. J gave up 5 bases and V 7 bases, and 5 bases lay outside the gene matches. Germline assignment: CDR1 SNHLY and CDR2 FYNNEI. The CDR3 sequence is 13 residues long. DNA for the CDR3: TGTGCCAGCATGGCGGGAGGGTCGGAGACCCAGTACTTC. It encodes CASMAGGSETQYF.

The J gene is TRBJ2-1, the V gene TRBV15; TRBD2 matches at 12 bases. Losses at the gene ends were 6 bases for V and 4 bases for J; bases not matched to a gene: 4. Germline-derived CDR1 and CDR2 are LNHNV and YYDKDF (reference sequence). The CDR3 extends over 15 amino acids. CDR3 nucleotide sequence: TGTGCCACCAGGGAGACTAGCGGGGGATACAATGAGCAGTTCTTC. It specifies CATRETSGGYNEQFF.

Only one count was recorded for this clone. The genes are TRBV6-5 and TRBJ1-2; 12 positions agree with TRBD1. Germline lookup yields CDR1 MNHEY and CDR2 SVGAGI. The CDR3 runs to 14 residues. V was clipped by 10 bases and J by 7 bases; unmatched bases: 10. The chain's CDR3 is CAIRRDRGLGGYTF. The CDR3, as DNA: TGTGCCATTCGAAGGGACAGGGGGCTTGGTGGCTACACCTTC.

The chain has TRBV4-1 and TRBJ1-4, with 7 bases aligning to TRBD1. CDR1 and CDR2 (germline): MGHRA, YSYEKL. There are 16 residues in the CDR3. The V gene end was trimmed by 8 bases and the J gene end by 8 bases; junction bases not matched to a gene: 17. The CDR3 DNA reads TGCGCCAGCTCCTATGATAGAGAGGGGGCGCGAGAAAAACTGTTTTTT. Encoded protein: CASSYDREGAREKLFF.

CDR3 DNA sequence: TGTGCCAGCAGCCAGGTATCGGGGAGTGAAAAACTGTTTTTT. It yields the protein CASSQVSGSEKLFF. V usage is TRBV14 and J usage is TRBJ1-4; no clear D. This CDR3 is built from 14 residues. V lost 3 bases and J lost 7, with 12 bases in between. Germline V gene sequence: CDR1 SGHDN, CDR2 FVKESK.

The chain recombines TRBV29-1 with TRBJ1-2; the D is unclear. Per the germline V gene, CDR1 is SQVTM and CDR2 is ANQGSEA. Between the trimmed V and J ends, which lost 6 bases and 0 bases, there was a span of 8 bases. There are 12 residues in the CDR3. The CDR3 loop is CSVARSNYGYTF. DNA for the CDR3: TGCAGCGTCGCCAGGTCTAACTATGGCTACACCTTC. Full variable domain (rest looked up from reference TRBV29-1 and TRBJ1-2): SAVISQKPSRDICQRGTSLTIQCQVDSQVTMMFWYRQQPGQSLTLIATANQGSEATYESGFVIDKFPISRPNLTFSTLTVSNMSPEDSSIYLCSVARSNYGYTFGSGTRLTVV.

This clone was detected only once. This chain links TRBV2 with TRBJ2-1; 9 bases are shared with TRBD2. Germline loops: CDR1 SNHLY, CDR2 FYNNEI. The length of the CDR3 is 16 residues. V lost 1 base, J lost 5 bases, and 6 bases stayed unmatched. CDR3 nucleotide sequence: TGTGCCAGCAGTGAAGGTCTAGCGGGATTGGACAATGAGCAGTTCTTC. As protein: CASSEGLAGLDNEQFF.

This chain connects TRBV6-2 or TRBV6-3 to TRBJ2-2; D remains ambiguous. Germline V gives CDR1 MNHEY, CDR2 SVGEGT. The CDR3 covers 14 residues. V shed 1 base and J shed 3 bases, with 6 bases lying between them. The CDR3 DNA reads as TGTGCCAGCAGTTACTTTCGAGACACCGGGGAGCTGTTTTTT. Residues: CASSYFRDTGELFF.

This clone has a single count. The gene calls are TRBV29-1 and TRBJ2-1; TRBD2 agrees at 13 bases. Germline CDR1 and CDR2: SQVTM and ANQGSEA. This CDR3 region has 15 residues. J was trimmed by 3 bases and V by 2 bases; bases with no gene match: 1. The CDR3 protein is CSVERLAGGYNEQFF. The CDR3 coding sequence is TGCAGCGTTGAACGACTAGCGGGAGGCTACAATGAGCAGTTCTTC.

This chain uses TRBV15 with TRBJ1-1; D remains ambiguous. The V and J ends lost 0 bases and 4 bases respectively, with 6 bases between them. From germline, CDR1 is LNHNV and CDR2 YYDKDF (reference sequence). The CDR3 runs to 13 residues. The CDR3 DNA reads TGTGCCACCAGCAGAGATCGGGGCACTGAAGCTTTCTTT. Translated: CATSRDRGTEAFF.

The chain employs TRBV2 and TRBJ2-2; 10 positions match TRBD2. V dropped 2 bases and J dropped 3; count of bases not matched to a gene: 3. The germline CDR1 and CDR2 sequences are SNHLY and FYNNEI. This CDR3 spans 16 amino acids. The CDR3 DNA reads TGTGCCAGCAGTGAAAGGCTAGCGGGAGACACCGGGGAGCTGTTTTTT. Protein: CASSERLAGDTGELFF.

This clone occurred once. The chain uses TRBV7-9 and TRBJ2-5, with 10 bases that match TRBD2. Trimming removed 5 bases from V and 5 bases from J; junction bases left unmatched: 5. This CDR3 spans 14 amino acids. Germline CDR1 and CDR2: SEHNR and FQNEAQ (reference sequence). The CDR3 DNA reads as TGTGCCAGCAGCGCTAGCGGGGGAAGGGAGACCCAGTACTTC. The encoded protein is CASSASGGRETQYF.

The gene calls are TRBV9 and TRBJ2-1; 8 positions match TRBD2. The CDR3 is 15 amino acids. Trimming removed 4 bases from V and 7 bases from J; junction bases left unmatched: 10. CDR1 SGDLS and CDR2 YYNGEE come from the germline V gene. CDR3 nucleotides: TGTGCCAGCAGCCCAAGCGGACTAGCTAGTAATGAGCAGTTCTTC. Translation: CASSPSGLASNEQFF.

This chain connects TRBV14 to TRBJ2-1; 8 nucleotides align to TRBD2. The CDR3 has 13 amino acids. Germline CDR1 and CDR2: SGHDN and FVKESK. Trimming took 3 bases from V and 7 from J; bases not matched to a gene: 2. In DNA form, the CDR3 reads TGTGCCAGCAGCCAGCGGGAGGTAAATGAGCAGTTCTTC. Residues: CASSQREVNEQFF.

The chain joins TRBV9 to TRBJ1-1; 8 bases agree with TRBD1. CDR3 length: 14 residues. Germline CDR1 SGDLS, CDR2 YYNGEE. After removal of 0 bases from V and 8 bases from J, the junction contained 6 bases not matched to a gene. This chain's CDR3 is CASSVGAGGEEAFF. CDR3 sequence (DNA): TGTGCCAGCAGCGTAGGGGCAGGGGGCGAAGAAGCTTTCTTT.

The CDR3 region is CAIPPGQGPSGEQYF. The CDR3, as DNA: TGTGCCATTCCCCCGGGACAGGGGCCGTCGGGTGAGCAGTACTTC. J is TRBJ2-7 and V is TRBV25-1, with TRBD1 matching over 10 bases. The J segment lost 7 bases and the V segment lost 10 bases, leaving 16 bases of the junction unmatched. CDR3 length: 15 amino acids. CDR1 and CDR2 from the germline V gene are MGHDK and SYGVNS.

This chain joins TRBV4-1 and TRBJ1-3; D is undetermined. V was pared by 0 bases and J by 8 bases, with 17 bases between. The germline V gene encodes CDR1 MGHRA and CDR2 YSYEKL. The CDR3 has 16 amino acids. In DNA, the CDR3 is TGCGCCAGCAGCCAAGATTTCTTGTCAGGCCGTGACACCATATATTTT. Translation gives CASSQDFLSGRDTIYF.

This clone occurred once. The chain couples TRBV6-2 or TRBV6-3 to TRBJ2-7; 7 bases agree with TRBD2. This CDR3 region has 17 residues. Germline assignment: CDR1 MNHEY and CDR2 SVGEGT. V was pared by 3 bases and J by 3 bases, with 14 bases of the junction left unmatched. CDR3 in DNA: TGTGCCAGCAGTTATCCCCATTCGGGTAGCGGGTACTACGAGCAGTACTTC. It is translated as CASSYPHSGSGYYEQYF.

The chain uses TRBV5-1 and TRBJ2-7; D perhaps matches TRBD1 (6 bases). The CDR3 loop spans 14 amino acids. Germline V CDR1 and CDR2: SGHRS, YFSETQ. Trimming cost V 3 bases and J 1 base, with 11 bases left between them. As DNA, the CDR3 is TGCGCCAGCAGCTCGACAGGTACTTCCTACGAGCAGTACTTC. As protein: CASSSTGTSYEQYF.

This rearrangement joins TRBV10-3 to TRBJ1-5; D is uncertain. Germline V CDR1 and CDR2: ENHRY, SYGVKD. Trimming stripped 0 bases from V and 7 bases from J, with 10 bases between. CDR3 length equals 14 residues. CDR3 in amino acids: CAISESSGQQPQHF. CDR3 nucleotide sequence: TGTGCCATCAGTGAGTCGAGCGGCCAGCAGCCCCAGCATTTT.

The chain combines TRBV29-1 with TRBJ2-5, with 7 bases that match TRBD2. The CDR3 has 14 residues. With 6 bases clipped from V and 5 bases from J, the junction kept 12 bases outside the gene matches. The germline gives CDR1 SQVTM, CDR2 ANQGSEA. The CDR3 region has the DNA TGCAGCGTCGCATGGGGGAGGGCCGAGGAGACCCAGTACTTC. This gives the protein CSVAWGRAEETQYF.

The chain uses TRBV6-4 and TRBJ2-1, with 10 nucleotides matching TRBD2. This CDR3 is built from 15 residues. V lost 3 bases and J lost 7; bases outside the gene matches: 6. The germline V gene has CDR1 MRHNA and CDR2 SNTAGT. This CDR3 is CASSEQREGRNEQFF. The CDR3 DNA is TGTGCCAGCAGTGAACAGCGGGAGGGCCGGAATGAGCAGTTCTTC.

The CDR3 sequence: CASSRVAGSSQPQHF. DNA for the CDR3: TGTGCCAGCTCCCGCGTAGCAGGGTCCTCCCAGCCCCAGCATTTT. The chain is built from TRBV28 and TRBJ1-5, with D possibly being TRBD1 (5 bases). This CDR3 has 15 amino acids. From germline, CDR1 is MDHEN and CDR2 SYDVKM. Trimming shortened V by 8 bases and J by 7 bases, and 21 bases separated the two germline ends. The variable domain in full, completed from reference TRBV28 and TRBJ1-5, reads DVKVTQSSRYLVKRTGEKVFLECVQDMDHENMFWYRQDPGLGLRLIYFSYDVKMKEKGDIPEGYSVSREKKERFSLILESASTNQTSMYLCASSRVAGSSQPQHFGDGTRLSIL.